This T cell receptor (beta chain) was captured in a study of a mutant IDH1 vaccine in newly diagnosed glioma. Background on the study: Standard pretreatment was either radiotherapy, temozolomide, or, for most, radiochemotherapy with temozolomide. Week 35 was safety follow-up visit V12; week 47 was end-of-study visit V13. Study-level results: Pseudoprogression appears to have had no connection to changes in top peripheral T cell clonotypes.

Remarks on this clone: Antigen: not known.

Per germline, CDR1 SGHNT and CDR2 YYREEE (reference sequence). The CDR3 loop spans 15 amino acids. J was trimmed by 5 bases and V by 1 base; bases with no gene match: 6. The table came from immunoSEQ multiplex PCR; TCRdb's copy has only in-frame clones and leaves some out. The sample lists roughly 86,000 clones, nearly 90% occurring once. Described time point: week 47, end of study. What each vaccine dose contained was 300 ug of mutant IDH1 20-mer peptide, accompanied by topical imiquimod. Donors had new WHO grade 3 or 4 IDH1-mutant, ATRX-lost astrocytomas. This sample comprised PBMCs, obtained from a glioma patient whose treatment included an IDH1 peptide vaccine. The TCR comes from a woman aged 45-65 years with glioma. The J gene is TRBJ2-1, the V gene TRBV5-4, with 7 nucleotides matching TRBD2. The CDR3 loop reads CASSLSGTDHNEQFF. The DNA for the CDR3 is TGTGCCAGCAGCTTGAGCGGGACGGACCACAATGAGCAGTTCTTC.